This T cell receptor beta chain was found in a study of blood T cells in healthy people across ages. A second 7 to 11 cycle PCR used barcoded and J-beta primers. Each CDR3 protein is one row after TCRdb ran MiXCR on the 5' RACE reads. The data hold about 510,000 distinct CDR3 sequences, with roughly a quarter observed a single time. The V gene's germline CDR1 is SEHNR and CDR2 FQNEAQ (reference sequence). The CDR3 runs 17 residues. V was shortened by 5 bases and J by 3 bases, with 19 bases between the two germline ends. This same sample was also taken into another study, of T cells of mothers and their children. That report notes: Donors comprised a few healthy Caucasian mothers plus their six children. The shaping of TCR recombination output by thymic selection is similar in related and unrelated pairs.

The TCR sequence derives from a boy aged 2 to 10 in good health. V usage is TRBV7-9 and J usage is TRBJ2-2, with TRBD1 as a possible D gene (6 bases). The sample taken for sequencing was blood. CDR3 region: CASSGLSGQRDTGELFF. The CDR3 coding sequence is TGTGCCAGCAGCGGTCTTTCGGGACAAAGGGACACCGGGGAGCTGTTTTTT.